Below are 26 T cell receptor beta chains sequenced from a single sample in a study of human T cells and chemical hapten exposure. TCRdb processed the RACE reads anew with MiXCR; each CDR3 protein has one entry. The table lists about 89,000 distinct CDR3 sequences, approximately 11% of them singletons. Time point denoted: pre-sensitization, week 0. Treatment reported: therapeutic diphenylcyclopropenone sensitization with weekly scalp DPC. Sequenced material: whole blood, taken in connection with sensitization to the hapten diphenylcyclopropenone (DPC). These receptors all come from a woman aged 60-75 years with alopecia areata. Some clones in this sample may be carry-over from other donors' samples.

In this sample, this clonotype turned up many times. CDR3 sequence: CASSISYRVGTEAFF. Written as DNA, the CDR3 is TGTGCCAGCAGCATATCGTACAGGGTCGGCACTGAAGCTTTCTTT. The chain joins TRBV9 to TRBJ1-1; the D gene is possibly TRBD1 (6 bases). The CDR3 has 15 residues. CDR1 SGDLS and CDR2 YYNGEE come from the germline V gene. Trimming stripped 4 bases from V and 4 bases from J, with 17 bases between.

V gene TRBV7-6 combines with J gene TRBJ2-3; 9 nucleotides line up with TRBD2. This CDR3 region has 16 residues. J lost 2 bases, V lost 4 bases, and 7 bases had no gene match. Germline assignment: CDR1 SGHVS and CDR2 FNYEAQ. The CDR3 is CASSSLAGINTDTQYF. For the CDR3, the DNA is TGTGCCAGCAGCTCCCTAGCGGGGATTAACACAGATACGCAGTATTTT.

Only a few counts were recorded for this clonotype. The chain employs TRBV5-1 and TRBJ2-1; TRBD2 agrees at 7 bases. Germline values: CDR1 SGHRS, CDR2 YFSETQ. This CDR3 has 13 residues. The V gene end was trimmed by 3 bases and the J gene end by 7 bases; junction bases not matched to a gene: 4. The chain's CDR3 is CASSWTSYNEQFF. CDR3 DNA: TGCGCCAGCAGCTGGACTAGTTATAATGAGCAGTTCTTC.

This clonotype appeared a few times. The V and J genes are TRBV27 and TRBJ2-1; 7 bases fit TRBD2. Germline CDR1 MNHEY, CDR2 SMNVEV (reference sequence). The length of the CDR3 is 15 residues. The V segment lost 4 bases and the J segment 0 bases; nucleotides outside the gene matches: 3. The CDR3 loop reads CASSWGGSSYNEQFF. The CDR3 DNA reads as TGTGCCAGCAGTTGGGGGGGAAGCTCCTACAATGAGCAGTTCTTC.

The table lists this clonotype with many counts. The chain combines TRBV20-1 with TRBJ1-2, with a weak D call TRBD1 (5 bases). The CDR3 is 17 residues long. The germline CDR1 and CDR2 sequences are DFQATT and SNEGSKA (reference sequence). With 6 bases removed from V and 0 bases from J, the gap between germline ends came to 23 bases. CDR3 loop: CSAAARGQGLSNYGYTF. CDR3 sequence (DNA): TGCAGTGCCGCCGCCCGGGGCCAGGGACTCTCTAACTATGGCTACACCTTC.

This clonotype was picked up many times. V and J are TRBV7-3 and TRBJ2-5; D is possibly TRBD1 (6 bases). Germline assignment: CDR1 SGHTA and CDR2 FQGTGA. Trimming removed 0 bases from V and 5 bases from J, with 13 bases in between. The length of the CDR3 is 15 residues. The CDR3 bases are TGTGCCAGCAGCTTAACGATGGGCAGGGGTGAGACCCAGTACTTC. It is translated as CASSLTMGRGETQYF.

In this sample, this clonotype turned up many times. V and J are TRBV6-2 or TRBV6-3 and TRBJ1-5, with 11 positions matching TRBD1. This CDR3 spans 16 amino acids. Germline loops: CDR1 MNHEY, CDR2 SVGEGT. Trimming removed 7 bases from V and 0 bases from J; junction bases left unmatched: 5. CDR3 in amino acids: CASTQDRGPSNQPQHF. CDR3 bases: TGTGCCAGCACTCAGGACAGGGGGCCTAGCAATCAGCCCCAGCATTTT.

This clonotype was detected only a few times. The genes are TRBV19 and TRBJ2-7; 8 nucleotides agree with TRBD2. The CDR3 sequence is 15 residues long. With V trimmed by 5 bases and J by 3 bases, 9 bases remained unmatched. Germline V gene sequence: CDR1 LNHDA, CDR2 SQIVND (reference sequence). Here the CDR3 DNA reads TGTGCCAGTAGTCCGACTAGCGTAAAGGGCTACGAGCAGTACTTC. Its protein is CASSPTSVKGYEQYF.

This clonotype was detected ten times or more. V and J are TRBV5-1 and TRBJ2-4, with 10 bases matching TRBD1. The germline V gene encodes CDR1 SGHRS and CDR2 YFSETQ. V was clipped by 7 bases and J by 7 bases; unmatched bases: 11. CDR3 length equals 15 residues. CDR3 nucleotide sequence: TGCGCCAGCCGCGGTGATGGGACAGGGGAGAACATTCAGTACTTC. Protein: CASRGDGTGENIQYF.

This clonotype was detected only once. The rearrangement joins TRBV6-6 to TRBJ1-5; TRBD1 might be the D (5 bases). Trimming took 2 bases from V and 11 from J, leaving 31 bases between them. CDR1 is MNHNY, CDR2 SVGAGI, per germline (reference sequence). The CDR3 sequence is 19 residues long. The CDR3 coding sequence is TGTGCCAGCAGTTACACGTTGGCGGGGGGATCCAATCTTATTCTGACCCAGCATTTT. Translated, it gives CASSYTLAGGSNLILTQHF.

This clonotype has ten or more counts. The rearrangement links TRBV29-1 to TRBJ1-2; D not resolved. The V gene's germline CDR1 is SQVTM and CDR2 ANQGSEA. The CDR3 extends over 15 amino acids. V gave up 2 bases and J gave up 7 bases, with 20 bases separating them. The CDR3 sequence: CSVEYPYQPGSGYTF. The DNA of the CDR3 is TGCAGCGTTGAATACCCCTACCAACCCGGGTCTGGCTACACCTTC.

Ten or more counts support this clonotype. V gene TRBV5-1 combines with J gene TRBJ2-2; D gene uncertain. The CDR3 consists of 15 residues. Deletions cut 1 base from V and 0 bases from J, with 7 bases between. Per the germline V gene, CDR1 is SGHRS and CDR2 is YFSETQ. The CDR3 spells CASSLLDPNTGELFF. DNA of the CDR3: TGCGCCAGCAGCTTGTTAGACCCGAACACCGGGGAGCTGTTTTTT.

This chain uses TRBV20-1 with TRBJ1-2, with a possible D match to TRBD1 (6 bases). Germline loops: CDR1 DFQATT, CDR2 SNEGSKA (reference sequence). The V gene lost 3 bases and the J gene lost 4 bases, with 12 bases spanning the gap. The CDR3 length is 13 residues. The CDR3 region is CSASNRETYGYTF. The CDR3 bases are TGCAGTGCTAGCAACAGGGAAACCTATGGCTACACCTTC.

This clonotype appeared a few times. The chain carries TRBV5-1 and TRBJ1-1; D remains ambiguous. Trimming took 2 bases from V and 3 from J, leaving 11 bases between them. There are 14 residues in the CDR3. Germline V gives CDR1 SGHRS, CDR2 YFSETQ. The CDR3 DNA is TGCGCCAGCAGCTTTACCCATCTCGACACTGAAGCTTTCTTT. Protein: CASSFTHLDTEAFF.

The table lists this clonotype with many counts. This chain uses TRBV5-4 with TRBJ1-2; D is unclear. From germline, CDR1 is SGHNT and CDR2 YYREEE (reference sequence). V lost 5 bases, J lost 6 bases, and 14 bases lay in between. The CDR3 is 13 residues long. The chain's CDR3 is CASRGGYFDGYTF. CDR3 coding DNA: TGTGCCAGCAGGGGAGGGTATTTTGATGGCTACACCTTC.

As regards this clonotype: A much larger clone differs from this one at a single base, so this may be a read error. The CDR3 spells CAIGAGGAGELFF. The CDR3 nucleotides read TGTGCCATCGGGGCAGGGGGTGCCGGGGAGCTGTTTTTT. The chain employs TRBV10-3 and TRBJ2-2; 7 positions match TRBD1. CDR1 is ENHRY and CDR2 is SYGVKD in the germline V gene. V trimming: 8 bases; J trimming: 6 bases; junction bases outside the gene matches: 6. The CDR3 is 13 amino acids.

The chain employs TRBV27 and TRBJ2-7, with D possibly called TRBD1 or TRBD2 (6 bases each). Trimming cost V 6 bases and J 0 bases, with 12 bases left between them. The CDR3 runs to 14 residues. CDR1 and CDR2 (germline): MNHEY, SMNVEV (reference sequence). The CDR3 reads CASRAGGHSYEQYF. The CDR3 bases are TGTGCCAGCAGGGCCGGGGGACACTCCTACGAGCAGTACTTC.

This clonotype has just a few counts. The junction does not match germline at one end; this may be a read error. V is TRBV29-1 and J is TRBJ2-7, with 7 bases lining up with TRBD1. This CDR3 contains 12 residues. CDR1 SQVTM and CDR2 ANQGSEA come from the germline V gene. CDR3 coding DNA: TGCAGCGTCGATGGAACAGGGGCCGTACGGGACTTC. Translation: CSVDGTGAVRDF.

V is TRBV10-2 and J is TRBJ2-1, with a possible D match to TRBD2 (6 bases). This CDR3 spans 17 amino acids. The V and J ends lost 3 bases and 4 bases respectively, with 19 bases between them. The germline gives CDR1 WSHSY, CDR2 SAAADI. CDR3 protein: CASSDVELAGKYNEQFF. DNA of the CDR3: TGCGCCAGCAGTGATGTTGAGTTGGCGGGGAAATACAATGAGCAGTTCTTC.

In its sample, this clonotype was seen a few times. The chain couples TRBV12-5 to TRBJ1-2; D call uncertain. Germline-derived CDR1 and CDR2 are LGHNT and FRNRAP. The CDR3 has 13 residues. V was cut by 7 bases and J by 7 bases, with 16 bases left in between. CDR3 in amino acids: CASAAEGYLGYTF. The CDR3 nucleotides read TGTGCTAGTGCGGCGGAAGGGTACCTTGGCTACACCTTC.

In its sample, this clonotype was seen a few times. The chain combines TRBV5-6 with TRBJ2-2; D is possibly TRBD1 or TRBD2 (5 bases each). V was pared by 4 bases and J by 6 bases, with 7 bases between. This CDR3 region has 12 residues. The germline V gene encodes CDR1 SGHDT and CDR2 YYEEEE. CDR3 DNA sequence: TGTGCCAGCAGCGTGGGGGCCGGGGAGCTGTTTTTT. Translation gives CASSVGAGELFF.

The rearrangement joins TRBV7-2 to TRBJ2-1; D possibly corresponds to TRBD2 (6 bases). In germline, CDR1 is SGHTA, CDR2 FQGNSA. This CDR3 comprises 13 residues. With 3 bases removed from V and 7 bases from J, the gap between germline ends came to 10 bases. In DNA form, the CDR3 reads TGTGCCAGCAGCTTGGAGGAGGGGAATGAGCAGTTCTTC. Translating it yields CASSLEEGNEQFF.

This clonotype has a count of ten or more. This rearrangement joins TRBV7-3 to TRBJ1-1; D possibly corresponds to TRBD1 (5 bases). The V gene's germline CDR1 is SGHTA and CDR2 FQGTGA. The V end lost 0 bases, the J end lost 5 bases, and 13 bases lay between the germline ends. The CDR3 totals 15 residues. The CDR3 loop is CASSLTRQMMTEAFF. CDR3 bases: TGTGCCAGCAGCTTAACTCGACAGATGATGACTGAAGCTTTCTTT.

This clonotype was seen ten or more times. This chain joins TRBV7-8 and TRBJ2-4; no firm D call. Between the trimmed V and J ends, which lost 2 bases and 2 bases, there was a span of 7 bases. The CDR3 runs to 14 residues. Germline lookup yields CDR1 SGHVS and CDR2 FQNEAQ. The CDR3 nucleotides read TGTGCCAGCAGCTTATTAGGGACCAAAAACATTCAGTACTTC. This translates into CASSLLGTKNIQYF.

At least ten counts were recorded for this clonotype. CDR3 region: CASSLGTGPSSYEQYF. The CDR3 nucleotides are TGTGCCAGCAGTTTAGGGACAGGGCCTAGCTCCTACGAGCAGTACTTC. The chain has TRBV12-3 or TRBV12-4 and TRBJ2-7; 8 bases fit TRBD1. The CDR3 consists of 16 residues. V lost 1 base, J lost 0 bases, and 5 bases stayed unmatched.

This clonotype occurred once. Germline and junction disagree at one end, which may indicate a read error. This chain links TRBV7-9 with TRBJ1-1; D call uncertain. Germline CDR1 and CDR2: SEHNR and FQNEAQ (reference sequence). CDR3 length: 14 residues. CDR3 bases: TGTGCCAGCAGCTTTGGGCGGGAGAACATTGAAGCTTTCTTT. Translation gives CASSFGRENIEAFF.